Sequencing of this TCR beta chain was carried out in a study of cytomegalovirus exposure and HLA in healthy donors. Study-wide findings and caveats: In vitro experiments confirmed that three CMV-associated chains were specific for CMV antigens. Cytomegalovirus status was reportedly diagnosed by the classifier with high specificity and sensitivity. Some TCR beta chains (164 of them) were listed as cytomegalovirus-associated. Whilst most TCR sequences proved rare, a subset of public TCRs occurred across many donors.

Details on this clone: Its antigen remains unidentified.

The repertoire was sequenced with immunoSEQ multiplex PCR; TCRdb's copy has only in-frame clones and lacks some. The sample lists just over 65,000 clones, approximately 97% seen once, with 1.5% to 2% in the top ten. J was trimmed by 6 bases and V by 5 bases; bases with no gene match: 14. Germline V gene data show CDR1 as SGHVS and CDR2 as FNYEAQ. This CDR3 has 18 amino acids. This clonotype was sampled from a young woman in good health and CMV-seropositive. Sequencing was performed on PBMCs. The genes are TRBV7-6 and TRBJ2-2, with TRBD2 identical over 11 bases. For the CDR3, the DNA is TGTGCCAGCAGCCCAGACAGAGGTAGCGGGAGGGCCCCCGGGGAGCTGTTTTTT. This translates into CASSPDRGSGRAPGELFF.